The text below deals with one T cell receptor (beta chain). What it recognizes is unknown. Each patient's relapse followed autologous stem cell transplantation, and brentuximab vedotin exposure varied. Germline loops: CDR1 SEHNR, CDR2 FQNEAQ (reference sequence). Trimming removed 3 bases at V and 0 bases at J, with 17 bases between. The length of the CDR3 is 17 residues. Produced via immunoSEQ multiplex PCR; TCRdb's table is partial and in-frame only. The sample includes 20,000 or so clones, around 69% of them seen just once. This record belongs to a study of PD-1 blockade in classical Hodgkin lymphoma. Study findings and constraints: CD4+ TCR diversity, unlike CD8+, rose significantly by C4D1.

The V and J genes are TRBV7-9 and TRBJ1-2; TRBD1 is a possible D gene (5 bases). The TCR comes from a human donor with classical Hodgkin lymphoma. Source: peripheral blood mononuclear cells (PBMCs), taken before the second cycle of nivolumab. The CDR3 DNA is TGTGCCAGCAGCTTGGGTGGAGGGATGGGGGCTAACTATGGCTACACCTTC. It specifies CASSLGGGMGANYGYTF.